This entry lists 14 T cell receptor beta chains sequenced from one sample in a study of blood T cell repertoires in COVID-19. Clones were read by immunoSEQ multiplex PCR, and TCRdb kept only the in-frame ones, dropping some. The sample records over 55,000 clones, approximately 82% being singletons. Source material: peripheral blood. Receptors were obtained from a man over 45 with active COVID-19.

The chain links TRBV12-3 or TRBV12-4 to TRBJ1-6, with a tentative D call TRBD1 (5 bases). The CDR3 is 13 residues long. The V and J ends lost 4 bases and 5 bases respectively, with 6 bases between them. CDR3 sequence: CASSSRDNSPLHF. CDR3 DNA: TGTGCCAGCAGTTCCAGGGATAATTCACCCCTCCACTTT.

The chain carries TRBV3-1 (or the pseudogene TRBV3-2) and TRBJ2-6, with TRBD1 matching over 9 bases. V dropped 4 bases and J dropped 0; count of bases not matched to a gene: 10. This CDR3 is built from 19 residues. Per germline, CDR1 LGHDT and CDR2 YNNKEL (reference sequence). CDR3 in DNA: TGTGCCAGCAGCCCGACTGTGGGACAGGGACACTCTGGGGCCAACGTCCTGACTTTC. Translated, it gives CASSPTVGQGHSGANVLTF.

In its sample, this clone was seen once. V is TRBV19 and J is TRBJ1-3, with TRBD1 matching 7 bases. This CDR3 region has 14 residues. V lost 6 bases, J lost 3 bases, and 5 bases stayed unmatched. Germline lookup yields CDR1 LNHDA and CDR2 SQIVND (reference sequence). As DNA, the CDR3 is TGTGCCAGTAGACCACAGGGGTATGGAAACACCATATATTTT. Residues: CASRPQGYGNTIYF.

This chain links TRBV19 with TRBJ2-7; 13 bases are a match to TRBD2. J lost 1 base, V lost 6 bases, and 9 bases had no gene match. The CDR3 has 17 amino acids. The germline CDR1 and CDR2 sequences are LNHDA and SQIVND (reference sequence). CDR3 sequence: CASSRTSGSGVSYEQYF. The DNA of the CDR3 is TGTGCCAGTAGCCGGACTAGCGGGAGTGGGGTATCCTACGAGCAGTACTTC.

This clone was counted between two and nine times. J is TRBJ2-7 and V is TRBV28, with 8 bases identical to TRBD1. The CDR3 spans 15 residues. Looked up from germline, CDR1 is MDHEN and CDR2 is SYDVKM. V lost 8 bases to trimming and J lost 2 bases; unmatched junction nucleotides: 11. The CDR3 here is CASGARTGPPYEQYF. The CDR3 bases are TGTGCCAGCGGGGCTCGGACAGGGCCCCCCTACGAGCAGTACTTC.

The chain recombines TRBV6-5 with TRBJ2-7; D perhaps matches TRBD2 (6 bases). Germline V lookup: CDR1 MNHEY, CDR2 SVGAGI. Trimming left V 4 bases short and J 5 bases short, with 15 bases between. CDR3 size: 14 residues. The CDR3: CASSSILGRHEQYF. CDR3 DNA: TGTGCCAGCAGTTCCATCTTGGGGAGGCACGAGCAGTACTTC.

The rearrangement uses TRBV5-4 and TRBJ2-5, with D maybe TRBD2 (7 bases). Germline CDR1 reads SGHNT; CDR2 reads YYREEE (reference sequence). CDR3 length: 15 amino acids. V shed 4 bases and J shed 4 bases, with 17 bases lying between them. The CDR3: CASSLQEGGGETQYF. As DNA, the CDR3 is TGTGCCAGCAGCCTACAGGAGGGGGGGGGAGAGACCCAGTACTTC.

The chain uses TRBV6-4 and TRBJ2-3, with 7 nucleotides matching TRBD2. CDR3 size: 15 residues. With V trimmed by 2 bases and J by 0 bases, 2 bases remained unmatched. Germline CDR1 reads MRHNA; CDR2 reads SNTAGT. The CDR3 nucleotides read TGTGCCAGCAGTGACGGGGAGGGAAGCACAGATACGCAGTATTTT. It codes for CASSDGEGSTDTQYF.

V gene TRBV3-1 (or the pseudogene TRBV3-2) combines with J gene TRBJ2-2; 9 bases align to TRBD1. CDR1 LGHDT and CDR2 YNNKEL come from the germline V gene (reference sequence). CDR3 length: 16 residues. With V trimmed by 5 bases and J by 5 bases, 9 bases remained unmatched. The CDR3 sequence is CASSYHGQGRTGELFF. As DNA, the CDR3 is TGTGCCAGCAGCTATCACGGACAGGGGAGGACCGGGGAGCTGTTTTTT.

The chain joins TRBV6-5 to TRBJ1-2; 10 positions match TRBD1. This CDR3 region has 12 residues. V gave up 11 bases and J gave up 7 bases; unmatched junction bases: 7. Germline CDR1 is MNHEY and CDR2 is SVGAGI. Here the CDR3 reads CASRQGAFGYTF. CDR3 nucleotide sequence: TGTGCCTCCCGACAGGGGGCGTTTGGCTACACCTTC.

The chain links TRBV19 to TRBJ2-7, with a possible D match to TRBD1 (6 bases). The length of the CDR3 is 14 residues. Trimming pared 5 bases from V and 5 bases from J, leaving 16 bases between. Germline CDR1 and CDR2: LNHDA and SQIVND (reference sequence). CDR3 residues: CASSPQGFVDEQYF. The CDR3 DNA reads as TGTGCCAGTAGTCCACAGGGTTTTGTGGACGAGCAGTACTTC.

The genes are TRBV5-1 and TRBJ2-2; weak D call: TRBD2 (6 bases). Trimming left V 4 bases short and J 0 bases short, with 7 bases between. Germline-derived CDR1 and CDR2 are SGHRS and YFSETQ. CDR3 length: 14 residues. The CDR3 nucleotides read TGCGCCAGCAGCGGGACTTCGAACACCGGGGAGCTGTTTTTT. Translated, it gives CASSGTSNTGELFF.

V is TRBV28 and J is TRBJ1-4; 11 bases are a match to TRBD1. CDR1 and CDR2 (germline): MDHEN, SYDVKM. J lost 7 bases, V lost 3 bases, and 4 bases had no gene match. The CDR3 length is 15 residues. CDR3 DNA sequence: TGTGCCAGCAGTTTTAGGACAGGGGGCTTTGAAAAACTGTTTTTT. Protein: CASSFRTGGFEKLFF.

This sequence joins TRBV7-3 and TRBJ2-2, with 9 positions matching TRBD1. The CDR3 is 16 amino acids. Germline values: CDR1 SGHTA, CDR2 FQGTGA. The J segment lost 4 bases and the V segment lost 6 bases, leaving 9 bases of the junction unmatched. CDR3 region: CASSHTGGAGTGELFF. CDR3 coding DNA: TGTGCCAGCAGTCATACAGGGGGCGCTGGCACCGGGGAGCTGTTTTTT.